This T cell receptor beta chain was identified in a study of blood T cell repertoires in COVID-19. Study-level background: Donors in the United States, Italy and Spain gave samples during acute or convalescent COVID-19.

Those who participated ranged in age from roughly 18 to 90 years and resided in 20 to 25 US areas. Each participant's cohort was designated according to participant-reported clinical history. Authors' processing steps: For nucleated cells, counts were estimated from reference gene primer amplification. Measured with immunoSEQ multiplex PCR; TCRdb has only the in-frame clones, and not every one. The V and J calls and clone size come from that table; D and trimming were worked out from the DNA. The sample records under 150,000 clones, 88% being singletons. The CDR3 contains 14 residues. Germline CDR1 SGHTA, CDR2 FQGNSA. V dropped 5 bases and J dropped 2 bases, with 12 bases sitting between them.

The receptor was derived from a woman younger than 45 with acute COVID-19. The chain carries TRBV7-2 and TRBJ1-1; D might be TRBD1 (6 bases). Sequenced sample: PBMCs or T cells enriched from blood (not recorded which). The CDR3 region is CASSATGGNTEAFF. The CDR3 region has the DNA TGTGCCAGCAGCGCGACAGGAGGAAACACTGAAGCTTTCTTT.